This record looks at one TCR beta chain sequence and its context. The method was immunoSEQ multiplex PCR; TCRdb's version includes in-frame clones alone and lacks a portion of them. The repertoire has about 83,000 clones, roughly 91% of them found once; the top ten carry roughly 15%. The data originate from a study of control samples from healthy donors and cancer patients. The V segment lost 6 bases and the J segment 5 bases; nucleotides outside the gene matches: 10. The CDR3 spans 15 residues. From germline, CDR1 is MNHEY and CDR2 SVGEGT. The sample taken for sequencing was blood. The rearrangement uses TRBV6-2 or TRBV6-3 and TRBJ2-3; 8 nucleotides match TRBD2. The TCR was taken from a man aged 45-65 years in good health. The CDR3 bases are TGTGCCAGCAGCCATGGGGCGGGGGGTTTAGATACGCAGTATTTT. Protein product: CASSHGAGGLDTQYF.